This T cell receptor (beta chain) was recorded in a study of cytomegalovirus exposure and HLA in healthy donors. General study findings and limits: Rare TCR sequences predominated, though certain public TCRs were found in many donors. Sequences of the TCR beta chain were said to predict the HLA-A and HLA-B alleles of most subjects accurately. In a later analysis, a missense DCLRE1C variant was linked to TCR beta V- and J-gene trimming.

The length of the CDR3 is 15 residues. The V and J ends lost 6 bases and 5 bases respectively, with 14 bases between them. The germline gives CDR1 SNHLY, CDR2 FYNNEI. Comments on this clone: Its cognate antigen is unknown.

It was with 60 Vbeta and 13 Jbeta primers that the PCR ran. The repertoire was sequenced with immunoSEQ multiplex PCR; TCRdb's copy has only in-frame clones and lacks some. The sample consists of 50,000 or so clones, around three fifths of them appearing once. This TCR came from a human donor in good health. This chain joins TRBV2 and TRBJ1-6; D is possibly TRBD1 (6 bases). The sequencing input was PBMCs. CDR3 nucleotide sequence: TGTGCCAGCAGAAAGGGAGGGGGAGATAATTCACCCCTCCACTTT. Translating gives CASRKGGGDNSPLHF.